This entry is about one T cell receptor beta chain. The CDR3 sequence is 16 residues long. CDR1 and CDR2 (germline): SGHTA, FQGNSA. Germline trimming cut 5 bases from V and 9 bases from J; bases unmatched to any gene: 9. The data were obtained in a study of blood T cell repertoires in COVID-19. Turning to the study itself: Some COVID-19 samples were acute and others convalescent; all came from the United States, Italy and Spain. The cDNA or gDNA used as material had been derived from T cells, B-cell-depleted T cells, or PBMCs.

Original analysis: Nucleated cell counts were estimated from reference gene primer amplification. Clones were sequenced by immunoSEQ multiplex PCR, and TCRdb holds only the in-frame ones, with some missing. The DNA gave D and trimming, while V, J and clone size come from that table. The sample carries 200,000 to 250,000 clones, about 80% recorded once. Sequencing was done on a sample of peripheral blood. The chain joins TRBV7-2 to TRBJ2-1; the match to TRBD2 covers 14 bases. The TCR comes from a woman aged 80 or over with acute or convalescent COVID-19. The CDR3 DNA reads TGTGCCAGCAGCACCAGACTAGCGGGAGGGTTTGGTGAGCAGTTCTTC. It codes for CASSTRLAGGFGEQFF.